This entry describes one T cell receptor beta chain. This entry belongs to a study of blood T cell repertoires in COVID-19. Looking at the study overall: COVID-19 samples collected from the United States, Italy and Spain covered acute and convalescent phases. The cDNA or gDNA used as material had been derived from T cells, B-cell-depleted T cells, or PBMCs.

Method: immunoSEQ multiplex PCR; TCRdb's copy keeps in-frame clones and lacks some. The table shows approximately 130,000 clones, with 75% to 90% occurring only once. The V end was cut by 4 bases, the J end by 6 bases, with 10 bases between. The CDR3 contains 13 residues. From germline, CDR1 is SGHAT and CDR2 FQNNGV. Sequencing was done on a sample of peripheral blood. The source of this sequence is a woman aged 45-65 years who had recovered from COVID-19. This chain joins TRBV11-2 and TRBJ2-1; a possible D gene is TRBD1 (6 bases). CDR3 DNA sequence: TGTGCCAGCAGCTCCTCGACAGGCAATGAGCAGTTCTTC. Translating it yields CASSSSTGNEQFF.